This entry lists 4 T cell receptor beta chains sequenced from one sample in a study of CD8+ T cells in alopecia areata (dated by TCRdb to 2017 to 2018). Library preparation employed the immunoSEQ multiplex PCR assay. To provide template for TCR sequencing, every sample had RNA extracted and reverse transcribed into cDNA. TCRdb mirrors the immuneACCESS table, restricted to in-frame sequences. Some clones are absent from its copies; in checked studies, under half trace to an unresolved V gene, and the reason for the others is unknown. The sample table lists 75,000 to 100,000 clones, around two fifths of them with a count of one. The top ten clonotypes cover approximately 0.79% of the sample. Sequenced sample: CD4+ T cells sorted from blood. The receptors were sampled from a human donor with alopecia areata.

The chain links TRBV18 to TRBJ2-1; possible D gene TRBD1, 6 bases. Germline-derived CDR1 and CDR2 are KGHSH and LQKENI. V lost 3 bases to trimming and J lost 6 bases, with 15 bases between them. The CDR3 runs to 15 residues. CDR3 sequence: CASSPQRDRRNEQFF. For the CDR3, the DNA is TGTGCCAGCTCACCGCAGCGTGACAGGCGCAATGAGCAGTTCTTC.

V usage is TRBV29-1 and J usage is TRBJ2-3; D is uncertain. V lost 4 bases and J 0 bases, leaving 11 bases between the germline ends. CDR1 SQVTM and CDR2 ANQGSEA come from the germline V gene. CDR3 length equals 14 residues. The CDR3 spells CSVASTSSTDTQYF. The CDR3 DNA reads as TGCAGCGTTGCATCGACCTCTAGCACAGATACGCAGTATTTT.

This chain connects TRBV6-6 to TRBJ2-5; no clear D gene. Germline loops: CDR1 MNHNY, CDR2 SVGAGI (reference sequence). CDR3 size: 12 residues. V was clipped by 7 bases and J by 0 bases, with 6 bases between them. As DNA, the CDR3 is TGTGCCAGCACGTGGGACCAAGAGACCCAGTACTTC. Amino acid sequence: CASTWDQETQYF.

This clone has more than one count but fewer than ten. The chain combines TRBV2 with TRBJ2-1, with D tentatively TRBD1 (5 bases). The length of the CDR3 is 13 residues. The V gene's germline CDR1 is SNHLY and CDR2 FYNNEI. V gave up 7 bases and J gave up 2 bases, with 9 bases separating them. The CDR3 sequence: CASTGLAYNEQFF. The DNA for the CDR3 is TGTGCCAGCACAGGGCTGGCCTACAATGAGCAGTTCTTC.